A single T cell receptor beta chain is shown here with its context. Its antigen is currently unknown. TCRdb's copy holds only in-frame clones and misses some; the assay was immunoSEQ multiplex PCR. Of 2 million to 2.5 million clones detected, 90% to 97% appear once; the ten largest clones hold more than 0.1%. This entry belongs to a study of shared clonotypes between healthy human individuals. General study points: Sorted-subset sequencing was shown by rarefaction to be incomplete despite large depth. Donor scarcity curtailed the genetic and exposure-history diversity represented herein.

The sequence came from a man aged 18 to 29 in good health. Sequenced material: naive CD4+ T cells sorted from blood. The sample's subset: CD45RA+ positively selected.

The CDR3 reads CASSNQETQYF. In DNA form, the CDR3 reads TGTGCCAGCAGCAACCAAGAGACCCAGTACTTC. The V gene is TRBV7-6, the J gene TRBJ2-5; no clear D. CDR1 SGHVS and CDR2 FNYEAQ come from the germline V gene. CDR3 length: 11 amino acids. V was cut by 5 bases and J by 0 bases, with 1 base left in between.